The clone carrying this T cell receptor beta chain was seen repeatedly, ten times or more. Its antigen is not known. In patients chosen for sequencing, flow cytometry had shown CD8+CD57+ cell expansion. Every patient was diagnosed with severe acquired aplastic anemia. The CDR3 has 15 amino acids. Trimming cost V 0 bases and J 3 bases, with 14 bases left between them. Germline loops: CDR1 DFQATT, CDR2 SNEGSKA (reference sequence). The record originates from a study of CD8+CD57+ T cells in acquired aplastic anemia. Study-level information: Isolated CD4+ and CD8+ cells, once sorted, yielded DNA averaging roughly 3.2 ug.

Genomic DNA acted as the template from which TCR beta VDJ combination and CDR3 sequence profiling were carried out. MiXCR, run by TCRdb on the reads, gives a single entry per CDR3 protein. The table includes approximately 120,000 distinct CDR3 sequences, about 40% detected once. Whole-study findings and limits: Controls did not differ significantly from patients in CD8+ Simpson's diversity. Patients and controls had in common 25 to 30 CD8+ CDR3 sequences.

The chain joins TRBV20-1 to TRBJ1-1; D is perhaps TRBD1 (5 bases). Sequenced sample: sorted CD4+, CD8+, or CD8+CD57+ T cells (not recorded which) from PBMCs. This clonotype was obtained from a human donor with aplastic anemia. This CDR3 is CSARDPLGGDTEAFF. The DNA of the CDR3 is TGCAGTGCTAGAGACCCCCTGGGAGGGGACACTGAAGCTTTCTTT.